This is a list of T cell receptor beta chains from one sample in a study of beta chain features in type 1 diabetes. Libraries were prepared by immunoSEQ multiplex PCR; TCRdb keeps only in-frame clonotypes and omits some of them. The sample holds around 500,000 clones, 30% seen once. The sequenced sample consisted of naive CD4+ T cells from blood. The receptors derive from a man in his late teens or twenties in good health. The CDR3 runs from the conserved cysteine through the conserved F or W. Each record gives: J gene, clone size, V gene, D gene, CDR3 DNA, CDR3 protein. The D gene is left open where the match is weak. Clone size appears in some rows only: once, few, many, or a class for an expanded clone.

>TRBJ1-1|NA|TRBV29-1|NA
TGCAGCGTCAAACCTCAGGGAATTAACACTGAAGCTTTCTTT
CSVKPQGINTEAFF
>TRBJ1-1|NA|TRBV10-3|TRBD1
TGTGCCATCAGTACAGGGGTGAACACTGAAGCTTTCTTT
CAISTGVNTEAFF
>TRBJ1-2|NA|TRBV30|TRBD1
TGTGCCTTGACAGGGTTCTATGGCTACACCTTC
CALTGFYGYTF
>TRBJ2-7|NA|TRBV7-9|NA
TGTGCCAGCTCCCCTACTCATTACGAGCAGTACTTC
CASSPTHYEQYF
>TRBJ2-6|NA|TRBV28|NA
TGTGCCAGCAGTTTGGCAGGCTCTGGGGCCAACGTCCTGACTTTC
CASSLAGSGANVLTF
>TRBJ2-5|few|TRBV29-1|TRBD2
TGCAGCGGTATTAGCGGGAGTTATGAGACCCAGTACTTC
CSGISGSYETQYF
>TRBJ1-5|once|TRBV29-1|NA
TGCAGCGTTAAACTTAGGGGGGGCGCCAATCAGCCCCAGCATTTT
CSVKLRGGANQPQHF
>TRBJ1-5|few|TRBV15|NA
TGTGCCACCAGCAGAGCCCGGGACGGGAGCAATCAGCCCCAGCATTTT
CATSRARDGSNQPQHF
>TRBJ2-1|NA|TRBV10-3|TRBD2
TGTGCCATCAGTGATTTAGCGGGAGGCGAGCAGTTCTTC
CAISDLAGGEQFF
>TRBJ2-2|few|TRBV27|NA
TGTGCCAGCAGTCCCGTTTTGCGCGGGGAGCTGTTTTTT
CASSPVLRGELFF
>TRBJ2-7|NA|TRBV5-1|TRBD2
TGCGCCAGCAGCCGCTCAGCGGGAGCCTACGAGCAGTACTTC
CASSRSAGAYEQYF
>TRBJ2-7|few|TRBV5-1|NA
TGCGCCAGCAGCTTGGATGCAGGGGCCCCCTACGAGCAGTACTTC
CASSLDAGAPYEQYF
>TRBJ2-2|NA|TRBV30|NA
TGTGCCTGGAGGTGGTCGGGTGCGAACACCGGGGAGCTGTTTTTT
CAWRWSGANTGELFF
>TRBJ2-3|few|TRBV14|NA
TGTGCCAGCAGCCAGGATTTTCGGGGAGCAGATACGCAGTATTTT
CASSQDFRGADTQYF
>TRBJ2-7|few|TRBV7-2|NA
TGTGCCATAGACGGGGGTGTTCACGAGCAGTACTTC
CAIDGGVHEQYF
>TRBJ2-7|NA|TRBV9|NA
TGTGCCAGCAGCGTAGTAGAGGGAGAGCAGTACTTC
CASSVVEGEQYF
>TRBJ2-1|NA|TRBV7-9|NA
TGTGCCAGCGGGTCAACTACCGCGGGATCCTACAATGAGCAGTTCTTC
CASGSTTAGSYNEQFF
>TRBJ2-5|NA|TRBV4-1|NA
TGCGCCAGCAGCCAAGGGCAGGCGGAGACCCAGTACTTC
CASSQGQAETQYF
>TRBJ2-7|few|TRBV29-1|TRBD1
TGCAGCGTTGAAGCCCCTCAAGGGACAGGGGGCAACGAGCAGTACTTC
CSVEAPQGTGGNEQYF
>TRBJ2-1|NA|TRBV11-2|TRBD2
TGTGCCAGCAGGCCTGGAGGACTAGCGGGAGCCCGTCTTTGGAATGAGCAGTTCTTC
CASRPGGLAGARLWNEQFF
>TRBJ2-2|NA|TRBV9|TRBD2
TGTGCCAGCAGCACACTAGCGGGAGGGCCAACCGGGGAGCTGTTTTTT
CASSTLAGGPTGELFF
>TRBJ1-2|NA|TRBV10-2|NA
TGCGCCAGCAGTGAGGGACAACACGGGGCGAGGGGCTACACCTTC
CASSEGQHGARGYTF
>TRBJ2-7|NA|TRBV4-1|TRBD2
TGCGCCAGCAGCCAGCTACTAGCGGGAGGGACGAGCGAGCAGTACTTC
CASSQLLAGGTSEQYF
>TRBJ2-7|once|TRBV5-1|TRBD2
TGCGCCAGCAGCTATGGACTAGCGGAGTACTCCTACGAGCAGTACTTC
CASSYGLAEYSYEQYF
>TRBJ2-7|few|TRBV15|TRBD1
TGTGCCACCAGGTTGGACAGGGCCAGTACCTACGAGCAGTACTTC
CATRLDRASTYEQYF
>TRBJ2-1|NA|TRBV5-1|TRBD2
TGCGCCAGCAGCCCCGGGATACTAGCGGGAGGGTCCAATGAGCAGTTCTTC
CASSPGILAGGSNEQFF
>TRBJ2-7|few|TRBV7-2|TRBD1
TGTGCCAGCAGCTTAGTTGGGACAGGGGGATACGAGCAGTACTTC
CASSLVGTGGYEQYF
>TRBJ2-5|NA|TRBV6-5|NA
TGTGCCAGCAGTTACTATTTTCGACGGAAACAAGAGACCCAGTACTTC
CASSYYFRRKQETQYF
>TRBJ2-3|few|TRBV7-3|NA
TGTGCCAGCAGCGACTCGGTTACAGATACGCAGTATTTT
CASSDSVTDTQYF
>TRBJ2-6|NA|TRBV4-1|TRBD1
TGCGCCAGCAGCCGGCCGGGACAGGCTAGGTCTGGGGCCAACGTCCTGACTTTC
CASSRPGQARSGANVLTF
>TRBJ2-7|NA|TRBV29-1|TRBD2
TGCAGCGTTGAAGATGGGACTAGTAGGTACGAGCAGTACTTC
CSVEDGTSRYEQYF
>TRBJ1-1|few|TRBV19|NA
TGTGCCAGTAGTATCAGGGAAGGATGGGAAGCTTTCTTT
CASSIREGWEAFF
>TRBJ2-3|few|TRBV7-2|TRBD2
TGTGCCAGCAGCTTAGATCTAGCGGGGGCCTCAGATACGCAGTATTTT
CASSLDLAGASDTQYF
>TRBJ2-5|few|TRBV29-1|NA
TGCAGCGTTGAGGAAGGGGGGGAGACCCAGTACTTC
CSVEEGGETQYF
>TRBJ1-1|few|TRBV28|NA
TGTGCCAGCAGGGAAGCCGGGAACACTGAAGCTTTCTTT
CASREAGNTEAFF
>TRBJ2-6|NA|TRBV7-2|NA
TGTGCCAGCAGCCCAGAGGTATCTGGGGCCAACGTCCTGACTTTC
CASSPEVSGANVLTF
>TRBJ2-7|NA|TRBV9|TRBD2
TGTGCCAGCAGCGCACGGGACTACCAGAACGAGCAGTACTTC
CASSARDYQNEQYF
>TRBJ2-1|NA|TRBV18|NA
TGTGCCAGCGCACAGGGCTCCTACAATGAGCAGTTCTTC
CASAQGSYNEQFF
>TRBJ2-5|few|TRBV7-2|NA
TGTGCCAGCAGCTTATATCAGACCCAGTACTTC
CASSLYQTQYF
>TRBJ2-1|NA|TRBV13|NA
TGTGCCAGCAGCTTAACTAGTTCCTACAATGAGCAGTTCTTC
CASSLTSSYNEQFF
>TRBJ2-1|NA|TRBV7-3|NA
TGTGCCAGCAGCTTATCCTCTTTTTCTCGGGGAGTGAAGTACAATGAGCAGTTCTTC
CASSLSSFSRGVKYNEQFF
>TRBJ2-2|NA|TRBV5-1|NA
TGCGCCAGCAGCTTGGATCTTCCCACCGGGGAGCTGTTTTTT
CASSLDLPTGELFF
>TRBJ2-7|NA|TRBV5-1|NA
TGCGCCAGCAGCTTCCTTTCCGGCTCCTACGAGCAGTACTTC
CASSFLSGSYEQYF
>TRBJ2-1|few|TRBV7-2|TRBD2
TGTGCCAGCAGCTCCCAAGCGGGAGTGGCCTACAATGAGCAGTTCTTC
CASSSQAGVAYNEQFF